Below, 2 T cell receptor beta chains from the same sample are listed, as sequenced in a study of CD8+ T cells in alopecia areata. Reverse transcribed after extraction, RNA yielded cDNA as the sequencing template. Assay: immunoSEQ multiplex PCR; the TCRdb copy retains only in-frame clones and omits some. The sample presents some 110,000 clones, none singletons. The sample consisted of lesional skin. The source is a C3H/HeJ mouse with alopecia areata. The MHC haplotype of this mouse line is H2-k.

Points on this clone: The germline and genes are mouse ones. Here the CDR3 reads CASSDAAEPSAETLYF. The CDR3 DNA, read in part, is TGTGCCAGCAGTGATGCAGCAGAACCTAGTGCAGAA. The chain uses TRBV13-1 and TRBJ2-3; no clear D gene. The CDR3 end lies 4 residues beyond the end of the read and is filled in from the germline J gene. CDR3 length: 16 amino acids. Looked up from germline, CDR1 is NSHNY and CDR2 is SYGAGN. Trimming stripped 0 bases from V and 0 bases from J, with 11 bases between.

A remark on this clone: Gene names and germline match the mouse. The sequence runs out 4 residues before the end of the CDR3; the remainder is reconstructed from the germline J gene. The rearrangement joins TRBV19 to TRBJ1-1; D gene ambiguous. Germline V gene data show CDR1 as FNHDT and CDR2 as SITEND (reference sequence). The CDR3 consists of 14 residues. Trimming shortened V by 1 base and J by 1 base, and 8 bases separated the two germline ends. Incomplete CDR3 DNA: TGTGCCAGCAGTATAACAGAAAGAAACACA. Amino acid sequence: CASSITERNT. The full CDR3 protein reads CASSITERNTEVFF.